Sequencing of this T cell receptor beta chain was carried out in a study of OX40 agonist ivuxolimab in advanced cancers. General study findings and limits: At doses 0.1 to 3.0 mg/kg, CD4+ and CD8+ clones expanded. Certain nonresponders likewise exhibited a low normalized T-cell clonal expansion.

The repertoire was sequenced with immunoSEQ multiplex PCR; TCRdb's copy has only in-frame clones and lacks some. The top ten clones hold 2% of a sample with approximately 91,000 clones, around 85% of them seen once. Exclusion of a patient followed from autoimmune disease history or systemic immunosuppression. Turning to this clone: Its antigen is currently unknown.

This CDR3 is 15 amino acids long. J was trimmed by 7 bases and V by 3 bases; bases with no gene match: 7. Germline V gene lookup returns CDR1 SNHLY and CDR2 FYNNEI. The chain employs TRBV2 and TRBJ2-1, with 9 bases matching TRBD1. The starting material was CD4+ or CD8+ T cells sorted from blood, obtained in a trial of the OX40 agonist ivuxolimab. This TCR came from an adult with an advanced solid tumor such as melanoma, head and neck, liver or kidney cancer. CDR3 nucleotide sequence: TGTGCCAGCAGTGATGGGGGGACAGGGAAAAATGAGCAGTTCTTC. Its translation is CASSDGGTGKNEQFF.